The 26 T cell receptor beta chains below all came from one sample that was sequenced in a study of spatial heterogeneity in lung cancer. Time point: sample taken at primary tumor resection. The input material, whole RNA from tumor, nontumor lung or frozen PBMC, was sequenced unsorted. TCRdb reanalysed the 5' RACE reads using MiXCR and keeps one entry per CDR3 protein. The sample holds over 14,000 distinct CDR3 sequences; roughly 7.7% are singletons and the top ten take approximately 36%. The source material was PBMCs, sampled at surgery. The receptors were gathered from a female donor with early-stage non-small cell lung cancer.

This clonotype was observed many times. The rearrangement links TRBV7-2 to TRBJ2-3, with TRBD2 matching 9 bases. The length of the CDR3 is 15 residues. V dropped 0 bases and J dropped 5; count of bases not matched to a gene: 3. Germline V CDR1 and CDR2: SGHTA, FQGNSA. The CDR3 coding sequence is TGTGCCAGCAGCTTAGCGGGACTAGCAATAGATACGCAGTATTTT. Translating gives CASSLAGLAIDTQYF.

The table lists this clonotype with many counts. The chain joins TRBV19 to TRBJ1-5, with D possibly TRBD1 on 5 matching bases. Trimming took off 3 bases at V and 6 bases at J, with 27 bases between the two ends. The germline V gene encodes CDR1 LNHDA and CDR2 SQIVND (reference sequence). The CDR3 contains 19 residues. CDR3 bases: TGTGCCAGTAGTATGGGAGAGGGGCTTTACAGCCTACGCGGTCAGCCCCAGCATTTT. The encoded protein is CASSMGEGLYSLRGQPQHF.

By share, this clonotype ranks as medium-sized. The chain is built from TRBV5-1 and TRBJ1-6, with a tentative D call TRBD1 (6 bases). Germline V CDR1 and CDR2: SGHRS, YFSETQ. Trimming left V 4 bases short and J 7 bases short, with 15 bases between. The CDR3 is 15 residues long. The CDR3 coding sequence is TGCGCCAGCAGCCCCCGAGGCAGGGGCAATTCACCCCTCCACTTT. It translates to CASSPRGRGNSPLHF.

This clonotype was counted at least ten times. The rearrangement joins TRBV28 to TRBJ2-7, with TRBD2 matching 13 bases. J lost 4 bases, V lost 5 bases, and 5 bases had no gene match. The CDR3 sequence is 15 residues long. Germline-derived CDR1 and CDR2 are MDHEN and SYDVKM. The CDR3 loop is CASSTGLAGVYEQYF. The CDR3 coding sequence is TGTGCCAGCAGTACTGGACTAGCGGGAGTTTACGAGCAGTACTTC. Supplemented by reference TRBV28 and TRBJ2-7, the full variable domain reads DVKVTQSSRYLVKRTGEKVFLECVQDMDHENMFWYRQDPGLGLRLIYFSYDVKMKEKGDIPEGYSVSREKKERFSLILESASTNQTSMYLCASSTGLAGVYEQYFGPGTRLTVT.

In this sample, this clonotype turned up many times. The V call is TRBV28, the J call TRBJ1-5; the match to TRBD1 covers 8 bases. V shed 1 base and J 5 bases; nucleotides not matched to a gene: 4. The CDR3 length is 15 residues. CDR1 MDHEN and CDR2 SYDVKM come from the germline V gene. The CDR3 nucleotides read TGTGCCAGCAGTTTATCAGGGACAGGACATCAGCCCCAGCATTTT. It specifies CASSLSGTGHQPQHF. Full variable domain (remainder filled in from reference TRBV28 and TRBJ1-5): DVKVTQSSRYLVKRTGEKVFLECVQDMDHENMFWYRQDPGLGLRLIYFSYDVKMKEKGDIPEGYSVSREKKERFSLILESASTNQTSMYLCASSLSGTGHQPQHFGDGTRLSIL.

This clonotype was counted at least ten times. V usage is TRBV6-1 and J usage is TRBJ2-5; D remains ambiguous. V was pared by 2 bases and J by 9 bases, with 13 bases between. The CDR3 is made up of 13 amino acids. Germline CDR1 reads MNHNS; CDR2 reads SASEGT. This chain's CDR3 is CASSELEVFAQYF. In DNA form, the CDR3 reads TGTGCCAGCAGTGAACTCGAGGTTTTTGCCCAGTACTTC.

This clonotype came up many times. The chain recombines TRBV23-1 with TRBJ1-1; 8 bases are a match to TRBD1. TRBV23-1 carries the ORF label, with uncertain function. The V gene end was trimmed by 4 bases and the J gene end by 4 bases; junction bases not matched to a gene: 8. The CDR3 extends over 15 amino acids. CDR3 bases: TGCGCCAGCAGTCTAGACAGGGGAGCAGGCACTGAAGCTTTCTTT. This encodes CASSLDRGAGTEAFF.

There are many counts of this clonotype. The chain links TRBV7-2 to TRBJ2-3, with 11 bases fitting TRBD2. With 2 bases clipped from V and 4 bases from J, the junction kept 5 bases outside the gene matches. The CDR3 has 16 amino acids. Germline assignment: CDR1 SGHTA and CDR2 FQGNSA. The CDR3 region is CASSLIAGGPADTQYF. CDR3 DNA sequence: TGTGCCAGCAGCTTAATAGCGGGGGGGCCAGCAGATACGCAGTATTTT.

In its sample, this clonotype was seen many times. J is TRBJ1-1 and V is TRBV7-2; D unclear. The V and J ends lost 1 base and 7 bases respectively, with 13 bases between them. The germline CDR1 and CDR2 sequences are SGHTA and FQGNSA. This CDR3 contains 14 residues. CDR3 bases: TGTGCCAGCAGCTTAGGGGTCACGCCTATTGAAGCTTTCTTT. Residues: CASSLGVTPIEAFF. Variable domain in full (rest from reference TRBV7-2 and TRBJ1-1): GAGVSQSPSNKVTEKGKDVELRCDPISGHTALYWYRQSLGQGLEFLIYFQGNSAPDKSGLPSDRFSAERTGGSVSTLTIQRTQQEDSAVYLCASSLGVTPIEAFFGQGTRLTVV.

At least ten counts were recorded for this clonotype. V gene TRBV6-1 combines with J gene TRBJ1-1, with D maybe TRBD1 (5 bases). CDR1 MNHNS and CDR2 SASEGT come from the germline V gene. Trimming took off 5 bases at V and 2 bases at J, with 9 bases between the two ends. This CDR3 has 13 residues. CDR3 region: CASSPRVNTEAFF. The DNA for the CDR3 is TGTGCCAGCAGTCCCAGGGTTAACACTGAAGCTTTCTTT.

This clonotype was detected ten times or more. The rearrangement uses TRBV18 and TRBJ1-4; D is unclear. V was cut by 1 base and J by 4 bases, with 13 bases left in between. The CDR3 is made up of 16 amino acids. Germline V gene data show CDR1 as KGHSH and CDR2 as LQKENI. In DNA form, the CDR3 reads TGTGCCAGCTCACCACGGACTTCGGGGAATAATGAAAAACTGTTTTTT. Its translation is CASSPRTSGNNEKLFF.

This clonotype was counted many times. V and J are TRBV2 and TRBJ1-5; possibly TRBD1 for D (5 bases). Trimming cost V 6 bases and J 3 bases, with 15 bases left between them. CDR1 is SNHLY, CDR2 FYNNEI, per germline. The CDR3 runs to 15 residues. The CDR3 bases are TGTGCCAGCAGGACCCTCGGGGGGAACAATCAGCCCCAGCATTTT. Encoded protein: CASRTLGGNNQPQHF. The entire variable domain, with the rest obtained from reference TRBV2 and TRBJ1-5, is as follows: EPEVTQTPSHQVTQMGQEVILRCVPISNHLYFYWYRQILGQKVEFLVSFYNNEISEKSEIFDDQFSVERPDGSNFTLKIRSTKLEDSAMYFCASRTLGGNNQPQHFGDGTRLSIL.

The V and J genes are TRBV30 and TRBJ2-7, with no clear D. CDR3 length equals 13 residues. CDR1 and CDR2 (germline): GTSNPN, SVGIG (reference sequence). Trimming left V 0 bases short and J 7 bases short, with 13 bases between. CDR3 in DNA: TGTGCCTGGAGTGTACGCGTCAACGGTGAGCAGTACTTC. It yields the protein CAWSVRVNGEQYF.

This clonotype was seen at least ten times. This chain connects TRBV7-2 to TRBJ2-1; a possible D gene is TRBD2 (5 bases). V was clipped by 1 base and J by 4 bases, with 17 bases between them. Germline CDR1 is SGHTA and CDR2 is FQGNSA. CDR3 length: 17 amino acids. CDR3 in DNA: TGTGCCAGCAGCTTAGGGTCTGCGGGCGGCCTATACAATGAGCAGTTCTTC. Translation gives CASSLGSAGGLYNEQFF.

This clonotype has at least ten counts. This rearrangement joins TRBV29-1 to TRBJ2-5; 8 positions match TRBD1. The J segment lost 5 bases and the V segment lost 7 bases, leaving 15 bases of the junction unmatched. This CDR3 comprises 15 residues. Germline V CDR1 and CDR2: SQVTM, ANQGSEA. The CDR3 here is CSGLLNRGYTETQYF. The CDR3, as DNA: TGCAGCGGCCTATTAAACAGGGGGTATACGGAGACCCAGTACTTC.

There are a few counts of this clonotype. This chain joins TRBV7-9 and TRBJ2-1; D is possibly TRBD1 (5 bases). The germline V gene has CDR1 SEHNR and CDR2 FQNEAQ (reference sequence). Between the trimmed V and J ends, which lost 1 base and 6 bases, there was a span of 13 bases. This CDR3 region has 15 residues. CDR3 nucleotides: TGTGCCAGCAGCTTAGGGCCAGGGCGACTCAATGAGCAGTTCTTC. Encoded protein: CASSLGPGRLNEQFF. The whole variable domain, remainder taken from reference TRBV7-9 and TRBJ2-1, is DTGVSQNPRHKITKRGQNVTFRCDPISEHNRLYWYRQTLGQGPEFLTYFQNEAQLEKSRLLSDRFSAERPKGSFSTLEIQRTEQGDSAMYLCASSLGPGRLNEQFFGPGTRLTVL.

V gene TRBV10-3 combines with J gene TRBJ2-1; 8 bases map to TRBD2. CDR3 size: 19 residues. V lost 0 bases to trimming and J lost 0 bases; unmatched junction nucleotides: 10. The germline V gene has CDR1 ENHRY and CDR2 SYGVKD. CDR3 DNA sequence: TGTGCCATCAGTGAGTCAGGCGGTAGCGGGACAAGCTCCTACAATGAGCAGTTCTTC. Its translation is CAISESGGSGTSSYNEQFF.

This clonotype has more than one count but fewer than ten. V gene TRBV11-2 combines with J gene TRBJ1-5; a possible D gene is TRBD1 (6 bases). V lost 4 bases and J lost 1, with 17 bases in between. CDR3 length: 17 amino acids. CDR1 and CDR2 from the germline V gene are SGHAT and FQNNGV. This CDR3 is CASSSGVGGGSNQPQHF. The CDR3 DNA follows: TGTGCCAGCAGCTCCGGTGTGGGGGGGGGCAGCAATCAGCCCCAGCATTTT.

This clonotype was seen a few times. CDR3 nucleotides: TGTGCCATCAGTGAGCCCGACAGGGGTTCCTACGAGCAGTACTTC. Translating it yields CAISEPDRGSYEQYF. The chain couples TRBV10-3 to TRBJ2-7, with 8 bases that match TRBD1. The CDR3 length is 15 residues. Per the germline V gene, CDR1 is ENHRY and CDR2 is SYGVKD. J was trimmed by 1 base and V by 2 bases; bases with no gene match: 4.

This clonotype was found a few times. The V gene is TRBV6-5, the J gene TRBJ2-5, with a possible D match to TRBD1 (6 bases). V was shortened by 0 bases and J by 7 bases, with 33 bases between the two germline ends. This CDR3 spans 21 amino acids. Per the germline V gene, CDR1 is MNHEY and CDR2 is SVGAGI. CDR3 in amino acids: CASSYSVLSRQDYRPIGTQYF. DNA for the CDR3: TGTGCCAGCAGTTACTCGGTCTTATCACGACAGGATTATAGGCCTATAGGGACCCAGTACTTC.

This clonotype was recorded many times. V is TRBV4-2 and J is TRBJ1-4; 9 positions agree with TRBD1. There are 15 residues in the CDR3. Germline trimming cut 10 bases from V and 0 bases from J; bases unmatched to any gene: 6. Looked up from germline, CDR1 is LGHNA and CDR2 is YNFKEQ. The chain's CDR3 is CATGGQGATNEKLFF. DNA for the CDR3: TGTGCCACCGGGGGACAGGGAGCAACTAATGAAAAACTGTTTTTT.

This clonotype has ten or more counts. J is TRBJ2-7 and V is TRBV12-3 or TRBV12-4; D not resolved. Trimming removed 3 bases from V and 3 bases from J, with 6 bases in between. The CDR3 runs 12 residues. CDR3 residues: CASSFNHYEQYF. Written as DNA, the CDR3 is TGTGCCAGCAGTTTTAATCACTACGAGCAGTACTTC.

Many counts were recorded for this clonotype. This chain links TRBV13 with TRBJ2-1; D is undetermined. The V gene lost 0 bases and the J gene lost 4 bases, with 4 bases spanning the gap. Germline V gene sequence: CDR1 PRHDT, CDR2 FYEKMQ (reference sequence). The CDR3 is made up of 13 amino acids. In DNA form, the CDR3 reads TGTGCCAGCAGCTTAGGCCAGTACAATGAGCAGTTCTTC. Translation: CASSLGQYNEQFF.

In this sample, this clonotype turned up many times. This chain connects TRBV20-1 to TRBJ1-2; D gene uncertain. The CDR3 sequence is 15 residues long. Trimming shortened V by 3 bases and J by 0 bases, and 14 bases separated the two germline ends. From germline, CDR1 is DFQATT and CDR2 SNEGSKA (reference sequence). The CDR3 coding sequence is TGCAGTGCTAGTATGTTCCAGTATTCTAACTATGGCTACACCTTC. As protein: CSASMFQYSNYGYTF.

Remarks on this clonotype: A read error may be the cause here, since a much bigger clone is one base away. CDR3 region: CPSSSVDTEAFF. In DNA, the CDR3 is TGTCCCAGCAGTAGCGTGGACACTGAAGCTTTCTTT. This chain joins TRBV28 and TRBJ1-1; D call uncertain. Germline V gene data show CDR1 as MDHEN and CDR2 as SYDVKM. The CDR3 has 12 residues.

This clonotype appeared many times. For the CDR3, the DNA is TGCAGTGCTACCCAGGAGGGCTATGGCTACACCTTC. The encoded protein is CSATQEGYGYTF. V usage is TRBV20-1 and J usage is TRBJ1-2; D is unresolved. The length of the CDR3 is 12 residues. The germline CDR1 and CDR2 sequences are DFQATT and SNEGSKA (reference sequence). Deletions cut 4 bases from V and 4 bases from J, with 10 bases between.